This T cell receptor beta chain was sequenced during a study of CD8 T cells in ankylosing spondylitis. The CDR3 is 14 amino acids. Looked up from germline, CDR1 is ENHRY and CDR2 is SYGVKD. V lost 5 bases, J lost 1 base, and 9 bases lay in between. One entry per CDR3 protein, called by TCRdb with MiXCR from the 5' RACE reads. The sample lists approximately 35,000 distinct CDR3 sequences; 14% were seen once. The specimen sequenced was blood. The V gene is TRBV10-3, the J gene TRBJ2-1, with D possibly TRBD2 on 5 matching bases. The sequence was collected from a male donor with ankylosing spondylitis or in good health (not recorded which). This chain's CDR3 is CAISSGASYNEQFF. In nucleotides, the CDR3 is TGTGCCATCAGTAGCGGAGCTTCCTACAATGAGCAGTTCTTC.